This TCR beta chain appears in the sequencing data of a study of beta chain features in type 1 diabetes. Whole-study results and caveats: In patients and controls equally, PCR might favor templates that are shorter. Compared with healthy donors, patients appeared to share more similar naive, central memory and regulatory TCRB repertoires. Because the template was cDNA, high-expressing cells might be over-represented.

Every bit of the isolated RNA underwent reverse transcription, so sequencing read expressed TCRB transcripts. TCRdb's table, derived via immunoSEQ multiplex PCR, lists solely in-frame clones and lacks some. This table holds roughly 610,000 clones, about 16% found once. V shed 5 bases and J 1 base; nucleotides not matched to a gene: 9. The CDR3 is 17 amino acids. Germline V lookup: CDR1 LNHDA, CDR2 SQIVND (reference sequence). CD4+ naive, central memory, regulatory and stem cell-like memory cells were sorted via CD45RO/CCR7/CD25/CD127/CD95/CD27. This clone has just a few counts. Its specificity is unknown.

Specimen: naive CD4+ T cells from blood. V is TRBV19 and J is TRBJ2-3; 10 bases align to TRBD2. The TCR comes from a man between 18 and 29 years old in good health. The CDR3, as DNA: TGTGCCAGTAGTCCCCTCACCGGGACTAGCGGCACAGATACGCAGTATTTT. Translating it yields CASSPLTGTSGTDTQYF.